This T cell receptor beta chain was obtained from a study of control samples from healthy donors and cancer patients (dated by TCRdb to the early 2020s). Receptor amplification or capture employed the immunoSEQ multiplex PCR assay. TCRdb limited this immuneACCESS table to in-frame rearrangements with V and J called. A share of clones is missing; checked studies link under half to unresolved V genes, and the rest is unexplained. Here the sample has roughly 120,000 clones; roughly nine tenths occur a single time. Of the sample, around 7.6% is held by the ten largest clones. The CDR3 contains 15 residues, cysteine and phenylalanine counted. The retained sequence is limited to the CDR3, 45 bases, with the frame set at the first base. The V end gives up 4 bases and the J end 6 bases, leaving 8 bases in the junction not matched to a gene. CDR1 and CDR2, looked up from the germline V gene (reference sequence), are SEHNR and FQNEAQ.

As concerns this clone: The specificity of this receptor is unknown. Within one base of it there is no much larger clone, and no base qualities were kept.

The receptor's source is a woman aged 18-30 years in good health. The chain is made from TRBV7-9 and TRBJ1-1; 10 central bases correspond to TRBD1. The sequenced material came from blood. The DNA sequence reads TGTGCCAGCAGCTCCGGACAGGGGGGGTTATCTGAAGCTTTCTTT. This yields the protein CASSSGQGGLSEAFF. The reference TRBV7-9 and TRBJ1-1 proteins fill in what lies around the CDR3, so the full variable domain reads DTGVSQNPRHKITKRGQNVTFRCDPISEHNRLYWYRQTLGQGPEFLTYFQNEAQLEKSRLLSDRFSAERPKGSFSTLEIQRTEQGDSAMYLCASSSGQGGLSEAFFGQGTRLTVV.